This T cell receptor (beta chain) appears in the sequencing data of a study of OX40 agonist ivuxolimab in advanced cancers. Study-level points and caveats: Dose levels from 0.1 to 3.0 mg/kg saw CD4+ and CD8+ blood T cells expand clonally by week 6.

Patients were excluded for autoimmune disease history or systemic immunosuppression. Clones were sequenced by immunoSEQ multiplex PCR, and TCRdb holds only the in-frame ones, with some missing. The sample lists about 15,000 clones; 70% to 75% were seen once. This clone has a single count. Antigen: not known. Per the germline V gene, CDR1 is SGHNT and CDR2 is YENEEA. The V and J ends lost 5 bases and 3 bases, in that order; junction bases with no gene match: 8. The CDR3 is 16 amino acids. The starting material was CD4+ or CD8+ T cells sorted from blood, obtained in a trial of the OX40 agonist ivuxolimab. This sequence originates from an adult with an advanced solid tumor such as melanoma, head and neck, liver or kidney cancer. V is TRBV11-3 and J is TRBJ1-2; 11 bases agree with TRBD1. The chain's CDR3 is CASSRRGQGVHYGYTF. CDR3 nucleotide sequence: TGTGCCAGCAGCCGCCGGGGACAGGGGGTTCACTATGGCTACACCTTC. The full variable domain, rest sourced from reference TRBV11-3 and TRBJ1-2, is EAGVVQSPRYKIIEKKQPVAFWCNPISGHNTLYWYLQNLGQGPELLIRYENEEAVDDSQLPKDRFSAERLKGVDSTLKIQPAELGDSAVYLCASSRRGQGVHYGYTFGSGTRLTVV.